This T cell receptor (beta chain) was retrieved from a study of blood T cell repertoires in COVID-19. Study at large: Donors in the United States, Italy and Spain gave samples during acute or convalescent COVID-19. PBMCs, B-cell-depleted T cells, or T cells were the source of the cDNA or gDNA that made up the material.

Per the authors' pipeline: By means of reference gene primer amplification, nucleated cell counts were estimated. Libraries were prepared by immunoSEQ multiplex PCR; TCRdb keeps only in-frame clonotypes and omits some of them. V, J and clone size were drawn from that table, and D and trimming were deduced from the DNA. This sample carries under 250,000 clones, roughly 80% of them seen once, and the ten largest clones take approximately 4.4%. Trimming took off 3 bases at V and 1 base at J, with 10 bases between the two ends. Germline V gene data show CDR1 as DFQATT and CDR2 as SNEGSKA (reference sequence). This CDR3 has 13 amino acids.

This clonotype was sampled from a man aged 50 to 60 with active or convalescent COVID-19. Sequencing was done on a sample of peripheral blood. The V gene is TRBV20-1, the J gene TRBJ2-7; D is possibly TRBD2 (5 bases). The CDR3 sequence is CSASAPGSYEQYF. The CDR3, as DNA: TGCAGTGCTAGTGCGCCGGGGTCCTACGAGCAGTACTTC.